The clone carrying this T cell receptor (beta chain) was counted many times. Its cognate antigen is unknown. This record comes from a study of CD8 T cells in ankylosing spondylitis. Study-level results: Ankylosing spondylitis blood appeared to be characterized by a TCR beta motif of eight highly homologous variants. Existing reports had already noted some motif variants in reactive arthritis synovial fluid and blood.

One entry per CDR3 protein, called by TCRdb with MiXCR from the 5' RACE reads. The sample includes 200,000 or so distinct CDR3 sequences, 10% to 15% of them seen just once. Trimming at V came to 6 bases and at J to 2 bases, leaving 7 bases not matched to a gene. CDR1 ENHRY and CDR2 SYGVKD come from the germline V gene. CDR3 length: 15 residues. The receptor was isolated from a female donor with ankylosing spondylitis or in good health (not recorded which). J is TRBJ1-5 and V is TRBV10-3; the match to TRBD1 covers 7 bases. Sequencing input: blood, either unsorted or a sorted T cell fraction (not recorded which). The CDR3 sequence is CAIRRRGHGNQPQHF. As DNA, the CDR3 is TGTGCCATCAGGAGGAGGGGGCATGGCAATCAGCCCCAGCATTTT.